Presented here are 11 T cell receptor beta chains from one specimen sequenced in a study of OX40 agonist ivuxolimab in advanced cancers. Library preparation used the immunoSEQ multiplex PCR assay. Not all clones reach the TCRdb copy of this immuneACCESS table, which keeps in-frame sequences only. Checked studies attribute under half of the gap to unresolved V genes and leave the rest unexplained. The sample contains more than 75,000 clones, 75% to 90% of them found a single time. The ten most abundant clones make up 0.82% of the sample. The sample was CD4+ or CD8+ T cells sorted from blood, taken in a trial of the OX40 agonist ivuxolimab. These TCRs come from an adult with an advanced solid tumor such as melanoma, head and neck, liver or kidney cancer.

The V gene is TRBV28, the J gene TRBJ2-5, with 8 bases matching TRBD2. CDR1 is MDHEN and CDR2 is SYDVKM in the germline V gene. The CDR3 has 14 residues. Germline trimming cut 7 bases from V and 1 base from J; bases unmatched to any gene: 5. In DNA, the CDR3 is TGTGCCAGCATCCCGCGGGGGGTCCAAGAGACCCAGTACTTC. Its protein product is CASIPRGVQETQYF.

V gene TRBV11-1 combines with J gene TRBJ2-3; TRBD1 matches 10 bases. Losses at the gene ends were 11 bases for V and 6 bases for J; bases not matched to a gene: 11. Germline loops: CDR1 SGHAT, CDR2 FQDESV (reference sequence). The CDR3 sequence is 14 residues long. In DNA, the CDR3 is TGTGCCTCTCAACGGGGACAGGGGCTCGATACGCAGTATTTT. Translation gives CASQRGQGLDTQYF.

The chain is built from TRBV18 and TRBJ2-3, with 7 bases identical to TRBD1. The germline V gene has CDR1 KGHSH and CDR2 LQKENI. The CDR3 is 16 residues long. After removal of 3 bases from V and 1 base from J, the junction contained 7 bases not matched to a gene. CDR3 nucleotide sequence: TGTGCCAGCTCACCTTCCCGAACAGGGGGCACAGATACGCAGTATTTT. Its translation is CASSPSRTGGTDTQYF.

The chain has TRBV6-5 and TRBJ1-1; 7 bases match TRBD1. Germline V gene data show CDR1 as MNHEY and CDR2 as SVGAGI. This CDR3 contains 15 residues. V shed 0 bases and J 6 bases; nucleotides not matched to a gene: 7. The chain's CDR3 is CASSYSTGIQAEAFF. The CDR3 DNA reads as TGTGCCAGCAGTTACTCGACAGGGATTCAGGCTGAAGCTTTCTTT.

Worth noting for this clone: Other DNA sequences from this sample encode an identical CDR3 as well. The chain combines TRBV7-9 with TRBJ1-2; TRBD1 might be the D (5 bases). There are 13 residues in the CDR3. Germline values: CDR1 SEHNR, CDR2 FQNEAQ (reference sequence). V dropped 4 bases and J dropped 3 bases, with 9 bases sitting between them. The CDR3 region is CASSSGQDYGYTF. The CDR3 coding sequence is TGTGCCAGCAGCTCGGGGCAGGACTATGGCTACACCTTC.

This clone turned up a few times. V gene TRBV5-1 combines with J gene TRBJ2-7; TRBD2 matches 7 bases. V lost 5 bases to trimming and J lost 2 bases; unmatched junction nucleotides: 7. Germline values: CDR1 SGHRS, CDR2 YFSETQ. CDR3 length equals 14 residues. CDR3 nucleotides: TGCGCCAGCAGTTCCTCGGGGGGTACCTACGAGCAGTACTTC. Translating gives CASSSSGGTYEQYF.

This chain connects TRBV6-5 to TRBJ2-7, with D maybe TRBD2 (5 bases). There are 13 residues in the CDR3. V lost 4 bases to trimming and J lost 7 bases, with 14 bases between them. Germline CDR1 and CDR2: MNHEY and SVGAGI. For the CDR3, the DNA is TGTGCCAGCAGTTCCGCGGGTTTGGGGGAGCAGTACGTC. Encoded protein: CASSSAGLGEQYV.

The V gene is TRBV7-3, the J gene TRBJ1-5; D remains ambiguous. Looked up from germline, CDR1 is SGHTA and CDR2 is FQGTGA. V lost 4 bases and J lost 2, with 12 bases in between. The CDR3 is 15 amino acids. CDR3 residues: CASSSPPGGNQPQHF. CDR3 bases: TGTGCCAGCAGCTCCCCTCCGGGAGGCAATCAGCCCCAGCATTTT.

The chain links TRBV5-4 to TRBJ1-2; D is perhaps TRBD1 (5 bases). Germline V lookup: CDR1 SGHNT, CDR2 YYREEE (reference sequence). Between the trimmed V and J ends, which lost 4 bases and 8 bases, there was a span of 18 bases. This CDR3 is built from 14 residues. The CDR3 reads CASSPPQGISGYTF. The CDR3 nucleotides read TGTGCCAGCAGCCCGCCCCAGGGTATAAGCGGCTACACCTTC.

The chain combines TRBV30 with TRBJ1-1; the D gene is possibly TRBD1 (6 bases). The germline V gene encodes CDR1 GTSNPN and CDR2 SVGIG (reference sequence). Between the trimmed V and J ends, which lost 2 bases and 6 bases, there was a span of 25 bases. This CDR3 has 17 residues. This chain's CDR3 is CAWSLRQALQDGAEAFF. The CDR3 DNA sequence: TGTGCCTGGAGTCTTAGACAGGCGCTCCAAGATGGGGCTGAAGCTTTCTTT. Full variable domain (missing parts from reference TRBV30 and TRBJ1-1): SQTIHQWPATLVQPVGSPLSLECTVEGTSNPNLYWYRQAAGRGLQLLFYSVGIGQISSEVPQNLSASRPQDRQFILSSKKLLLSDSGFYLCAWSLRQALQDGAEAFFGQGTRLTVV.

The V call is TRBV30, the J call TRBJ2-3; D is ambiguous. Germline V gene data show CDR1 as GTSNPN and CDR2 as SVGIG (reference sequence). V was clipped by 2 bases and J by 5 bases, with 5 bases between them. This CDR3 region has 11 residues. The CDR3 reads CAWSSRDTQYF. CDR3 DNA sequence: TGTGCCTGGAGTTCGAGAGATACGCAGTATTTT.